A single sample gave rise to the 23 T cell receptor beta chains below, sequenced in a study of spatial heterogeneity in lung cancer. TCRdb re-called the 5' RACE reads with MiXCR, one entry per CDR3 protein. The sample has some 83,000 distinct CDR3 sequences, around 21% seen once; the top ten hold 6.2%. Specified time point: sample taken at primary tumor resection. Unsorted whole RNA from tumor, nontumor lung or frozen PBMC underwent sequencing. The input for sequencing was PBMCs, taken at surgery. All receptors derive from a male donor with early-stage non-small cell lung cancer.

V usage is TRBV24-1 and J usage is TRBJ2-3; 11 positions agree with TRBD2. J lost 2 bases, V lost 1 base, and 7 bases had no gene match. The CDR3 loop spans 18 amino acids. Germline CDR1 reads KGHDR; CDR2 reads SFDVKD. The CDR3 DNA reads TGTGCCACCAGTGATTTTAGGGGACTAGCGGAGTTCACAGATACGCAGTATTTT. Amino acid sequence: CATSDFRGLAEFTDTQYF.

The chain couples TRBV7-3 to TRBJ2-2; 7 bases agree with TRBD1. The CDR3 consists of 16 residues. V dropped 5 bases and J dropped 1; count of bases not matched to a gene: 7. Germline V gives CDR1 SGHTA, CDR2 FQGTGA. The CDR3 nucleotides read TGTGCCAGCAGCCCATCGGGACAGTTGAACACCGGGGAGCTGTTTTTT. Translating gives CASSPSGQLNTGELFF.

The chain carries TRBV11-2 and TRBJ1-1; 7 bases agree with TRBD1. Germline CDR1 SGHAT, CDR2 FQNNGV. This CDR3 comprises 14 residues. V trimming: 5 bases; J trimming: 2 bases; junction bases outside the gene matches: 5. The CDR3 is CASSPGTVNTEAFF. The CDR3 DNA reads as TGTGCCAGCAGCCCAGGGACAGTAAACACTGAAGCTTTCTTT.

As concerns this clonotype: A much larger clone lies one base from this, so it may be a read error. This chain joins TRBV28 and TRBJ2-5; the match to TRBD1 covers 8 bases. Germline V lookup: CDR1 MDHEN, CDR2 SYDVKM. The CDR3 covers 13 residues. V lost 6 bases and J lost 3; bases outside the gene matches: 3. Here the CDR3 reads CASRLQGEETQYF. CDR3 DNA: TGTGCCAGCAGACTACAGGGGGAAGAGACCCAGTACTTC.

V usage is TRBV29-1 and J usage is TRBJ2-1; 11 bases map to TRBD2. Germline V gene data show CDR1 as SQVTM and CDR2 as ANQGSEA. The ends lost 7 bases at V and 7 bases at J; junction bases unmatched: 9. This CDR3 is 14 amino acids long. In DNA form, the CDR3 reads TGCAGCGGCCTCGGGACTAGCGGAAGGAATGAGCAGTTCTTC. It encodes CSGLGTSGRNEQFF.

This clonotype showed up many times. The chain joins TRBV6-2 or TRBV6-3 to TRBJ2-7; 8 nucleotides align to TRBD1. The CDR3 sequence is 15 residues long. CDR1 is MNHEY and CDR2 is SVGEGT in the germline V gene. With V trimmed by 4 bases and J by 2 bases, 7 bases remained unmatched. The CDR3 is CASSSGGAETYEQYF. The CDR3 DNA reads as TGTGCCAGCAGTTCAGGGGGCGCAGAGACCTACGAGCAGTACTTC.

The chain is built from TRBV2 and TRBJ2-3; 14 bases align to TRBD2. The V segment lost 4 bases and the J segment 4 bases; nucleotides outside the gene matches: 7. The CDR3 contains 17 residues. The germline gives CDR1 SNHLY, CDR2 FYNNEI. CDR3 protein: CASSGLAGGTSADTQYF. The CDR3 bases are TGTGCCAGCAGTGGACTAGCGGGGGGGACCTCGGCAGATACGCAGTATTTT.

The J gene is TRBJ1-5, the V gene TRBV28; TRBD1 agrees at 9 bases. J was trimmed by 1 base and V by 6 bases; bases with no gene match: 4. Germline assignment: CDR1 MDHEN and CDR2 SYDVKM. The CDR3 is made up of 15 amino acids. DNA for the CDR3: TGTGCCAGCAGGGAACAGGGGGCCAGCAATCAGCCCCAGCATTTT. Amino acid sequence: CASREQGASNQPQHF. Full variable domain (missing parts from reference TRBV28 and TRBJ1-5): DVKVTQSSRYLVKRTGEKVFLECVQDMDHENMFWYRQDPGLGLRLIYFSYDVKMKEKGDIPEGYSVSREKKERFSLILESASTNQTSMYLCASREQGASNQPQHFGDGTRLSIL.

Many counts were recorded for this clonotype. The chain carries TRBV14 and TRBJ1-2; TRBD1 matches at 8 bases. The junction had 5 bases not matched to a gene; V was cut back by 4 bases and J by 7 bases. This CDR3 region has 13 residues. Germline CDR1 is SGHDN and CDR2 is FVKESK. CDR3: CASSPGTGVGYTF. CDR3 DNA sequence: TGTGCCAGCAGCCCTGGGACAGGTGTTGGCTACACCTTC.

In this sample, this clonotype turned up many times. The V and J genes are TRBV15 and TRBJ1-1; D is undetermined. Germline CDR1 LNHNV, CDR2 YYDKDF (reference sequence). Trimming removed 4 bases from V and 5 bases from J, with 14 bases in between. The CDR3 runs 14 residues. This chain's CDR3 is CATSKDGVRTEAFF. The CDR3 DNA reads TGTGCCACCAGCAAGGACGGAGTAAGGACTGAAGCTTTCTTT.

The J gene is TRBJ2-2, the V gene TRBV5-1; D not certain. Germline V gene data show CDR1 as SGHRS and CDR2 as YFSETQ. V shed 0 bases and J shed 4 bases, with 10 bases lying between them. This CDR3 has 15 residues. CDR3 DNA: TGCGCCAGCAGCTTGGGCCAATCACGCACCGGGGAGCTGTTTTTT. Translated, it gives CASSLGQSRTGELFF. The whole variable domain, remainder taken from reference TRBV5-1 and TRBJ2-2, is KAGVTQTPRYLIKTRGQQVTLSCSPISGHRSVSWYQQTPGQGLQFLFEYFSETQRNKGNFPGRFSGRQFSNSRSEMNVSTLELGDSALYLCASSLGQSRTGELFFGEGSRLTVL.

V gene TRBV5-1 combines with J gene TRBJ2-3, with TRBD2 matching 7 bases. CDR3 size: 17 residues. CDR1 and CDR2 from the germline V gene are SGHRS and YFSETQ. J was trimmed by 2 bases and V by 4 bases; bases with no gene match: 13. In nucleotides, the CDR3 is TGCGCCAGCAGCCTGGGGACTACCCTCGTATACACAGATACGCAGTATTTT. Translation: CASSLGTTLVYTDTQYF. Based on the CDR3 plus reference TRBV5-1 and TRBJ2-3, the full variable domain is KAGVTQTPRYLIKTRGQQVTLSCSPISGHRSVSWYQQTPGQGLQFLFEYFSETQRNKGNFPGRFSGRQFSNSRSEMNVSTLELGDSALYLCASSLGTTLVYTDTQYFGPGTRLTVL.

CDR3 in DNA: TGCAGCGTTGAAGAAGGCGAGCAGTACTTC. Translating it yields CSVEEGEQYF. The chain joins TRBV29-1 to TRBJ2-7; no clear D. Germline lookup yields CDR1 SQVTM and CDR2 ANQGSEA. The CDR3 is made up of 10 amino acids. Trimming removed 0 bases at V and 6 bases at J, with 3 bases between.

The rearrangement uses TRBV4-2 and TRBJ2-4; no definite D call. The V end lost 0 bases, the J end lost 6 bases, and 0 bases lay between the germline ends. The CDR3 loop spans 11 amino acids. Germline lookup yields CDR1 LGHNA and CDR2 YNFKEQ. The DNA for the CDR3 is TGTGCCAGCAGCCAAGAAAACATTCAGTACTTC. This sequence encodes CASSQENIQYF.

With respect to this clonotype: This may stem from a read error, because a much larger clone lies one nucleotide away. CDR3 nucleotide sequence: TGTGCCAGCAGTTTATTCCGGGAGAGCTCCTACAATGAGCAGTTCTTC. Protein sequence: CASSLFRESSYNEQFF. The chain uses TRBV27 and TRBJ2-1; TRBD2 might be the D (6 bases). Germline values: CDR1 MNHEY, CDR2 SMNVEV (reference sequence). This CDR3 contains 16 residues. V was cut by 1 base and J by 0 bases, with 10 bases left in between.

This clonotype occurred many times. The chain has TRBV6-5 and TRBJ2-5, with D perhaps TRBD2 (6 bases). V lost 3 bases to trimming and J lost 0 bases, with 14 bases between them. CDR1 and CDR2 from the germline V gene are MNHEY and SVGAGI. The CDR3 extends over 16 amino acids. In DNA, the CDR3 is TGTGCCAGCAGTTATAGCCCCAGCGGGCACCAAGAGACCCAGTACTTC. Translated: CASSYSPSGHQETQYF.

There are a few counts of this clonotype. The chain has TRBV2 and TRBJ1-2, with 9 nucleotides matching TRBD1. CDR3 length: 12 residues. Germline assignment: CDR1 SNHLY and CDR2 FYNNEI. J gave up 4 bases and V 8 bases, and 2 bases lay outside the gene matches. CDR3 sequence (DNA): TGTGCCAGCGAGACAGGGGGCTATGGCTACACCTTC. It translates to CASETGGYGYTF.

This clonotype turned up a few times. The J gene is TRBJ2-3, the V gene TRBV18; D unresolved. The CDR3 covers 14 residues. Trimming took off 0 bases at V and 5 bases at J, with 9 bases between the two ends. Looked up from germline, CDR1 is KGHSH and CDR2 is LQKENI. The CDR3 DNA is TGTGCCAGCTCACCACCCGCGGCGGTAGATACGCAGTATTTT. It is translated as CASSPPAAVDTQYF.

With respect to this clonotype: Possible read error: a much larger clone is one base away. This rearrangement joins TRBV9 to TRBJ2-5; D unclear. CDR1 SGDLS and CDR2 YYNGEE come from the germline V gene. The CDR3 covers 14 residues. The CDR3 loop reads CVSSLGDAQETQYF. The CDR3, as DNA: TGTGTCAGCAGCCTTGGGGATGCCCAAGAGACCCAGTACTTC.

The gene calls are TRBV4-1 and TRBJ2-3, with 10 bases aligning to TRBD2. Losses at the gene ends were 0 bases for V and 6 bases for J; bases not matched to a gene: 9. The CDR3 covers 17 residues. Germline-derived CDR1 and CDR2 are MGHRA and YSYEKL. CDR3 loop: CASSQDQSGGAWDTQYF. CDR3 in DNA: TGCGCCAGCAGCCAAGATCAGAGCGGGGGGGCATGGGATACGCAGTATTTT.

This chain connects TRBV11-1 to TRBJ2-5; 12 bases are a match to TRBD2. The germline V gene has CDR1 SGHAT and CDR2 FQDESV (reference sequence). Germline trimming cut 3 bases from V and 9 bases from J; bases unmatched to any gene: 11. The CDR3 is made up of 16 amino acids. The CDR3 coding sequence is TGTGCCAGCAGCTTGACTAGCGGGGGCCTTGGTTTGGCCCAGTACTTC. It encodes CASSLTSGGLGLAQYF. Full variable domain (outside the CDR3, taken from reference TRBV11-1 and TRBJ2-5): EAEVAQSPRYKITEKSQAVAFWCDPISGHATLYWYRQILGQGPELLVQFQDESVVDDSQLPKDRFSAERLKGVDSTLKIQPAELGDSAMYLCASSLTSGGLGLAQYFGPGTRLLVL.

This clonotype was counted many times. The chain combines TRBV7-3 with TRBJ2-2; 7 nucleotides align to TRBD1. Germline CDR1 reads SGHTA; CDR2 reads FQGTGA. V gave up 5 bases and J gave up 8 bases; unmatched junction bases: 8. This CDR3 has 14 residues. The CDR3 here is CASSLIGQEGELFF. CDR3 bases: TGTGCCAGCAGCCTCATCGGACAGGAAGGGGAGCTGTTTTTT.

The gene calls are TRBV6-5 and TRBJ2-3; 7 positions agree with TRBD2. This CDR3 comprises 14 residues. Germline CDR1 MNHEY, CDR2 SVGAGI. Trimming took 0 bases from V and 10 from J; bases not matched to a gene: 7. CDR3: CASSYSTRRESQYF. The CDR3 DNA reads TGTGCCAGCAGTTACTCAACAAGGCGGGAGTCGCAGTATTTT.